Each of the 15 T cell receptor beta chains below was sequenced from the same sample in a study of beta chain features in type 1 diabetes. Of the isolated RNA, all was reverse transcribed, and so the sequenced material was expressed TCRB transcripts. Some clones are missing from TCRdb's copy, which holds only in-frame ones; the method was immunoSEQ multiplex PCR. The sample has more than 110,000 clones, 6.5% to 8.5% seen once. The specimen was central memory CD4+ T cells from blood. Receptors originate from a woman in her 30s in good health.

The chain links TRBV15 to TRBJ2-1; TRBD2 aligns across 7 bases. Germline V CDR1 and CDR2: LNHNV, YYDKDF (reference sequence). This CDR3 contains 16 residues. V lost 1 base to trimming and J lost 3 bases; unmatched junction nucleotides: 6. CDR3 protein: CATSRVAGPFYNEQFF. The CDR3 coding sequence is TGTGCCACCAGCAGAGTAGCGGGCCCTTTCTACAATGAGCAGTTCTTC.

This clone was detected a few times. The genes are TRBV5-4 and TRBJ2-7; the match to TRBD1 covers 10 bases. J gave up 6 bases and V 4 bases, and 7 bases lay outside the gene matches. The CDR3 consists of 14 residues. Germline-derived CDR1 and CDR2 are SGHNT and YYREEE (reference sequence). The CDR3 DNA sequence: TGTGCCAGCAGCGGCCGGGACAGGGGTTTCGAGCAGTACTTC. Protein: CASSGRDRGFEQYF. Full variable domain (missing parts from reference TRBV5-4 and TRBJ2-7): ETGVTQSPTHLIKTRGQQVTLRCSSQSGHNTVSWYQQALGQGPQFIFQYYREEENGRGNFPPRFSGLQFPNYSSELNVNALELDDSALYLCASSGRDRGFEQYFGPGTRLTVT.

This clone occurred a few times. This chain joins TRBV7-2 and TRBJ2-7, with 9 bases identical to TRBD2. CDR3 length: 15 residues. From germline, CDR1 is SGHTA and CDR2 FQGNSA. V trimming: 4 bases; J trimming: 2 bases; junction bases outside the gene matches: 6. The CDR3 sequence: CASSSAGGPTYEQYF. In DNA, the CDR3 is TGTGCCAGCAGCTCGGCGGGAGGGCCGACCTACGAGCAGTACTTC.

This clone was seen only a few times. The chain uses TRBV5-6 and TRBJ2-7, with a weak D call TRBD1 (5 bases). The CDR3 runs to 15 residues. V shed 1 base and J shed 6 bases, with 17 bases lying between them. CDR1 and CDR2 from the germline V gene are SGHDT and YYEEEE. This chain's CDR3 is CASSLWTRVFGEQYF. CDR3 DNA: TGTGCCAGCAGCTTGTGGACAAGGGTCTTCGGCGAGCAGTACTTC.

The J gene is TRBJ2-5, the V gene TRBV7-3; TRBD2 is a possible D gene (6 bases). V was clipped by 3 bases and J by 2 bases, with 10 bases between them. This CDR3 has 14 amino acids. CDR1 is SGHTA, CDR2 FQGTGA, per germline. CDR3 nucleotides: TGTGCCAGCAGCTTGGCGGGGCAGCAAGAGACCCAGTACTTC. It yields the protein CASSLAGQQETQYF.

This clone has only a few counts. This chain uses TRBV11-2 with TRBJ1-5, with TRBD1 identical over 8 bases. This CDR3 spans 15 amino acids. V lost 4 bases to trimming and J lost 2 bases; unmatched junction nucleotides: 4. Looked up from germline, CDR1 is SGHAT and CDR2 is FQNNGV. CDR3 DNA sequence: TGTGCCAGCAGCTCACAGGGGGAAGGCAATCAGCCCCAGCATTTT. It translates to CASSSQGEGNQPQHF.

The CDR3 sequence is CASSQVHRGPYEQYF. CDR3 nucleotide sequence: TGCGCCAGCAGCCAAGTCCACAGGGGGCCCTACGAGCAGTACTTC. V is TRBV4-3 and J is TRBJ2-5; 9 nucleotides line up with TRBD1. The J call is in doubt because the DNA end fits TRBJ2-7 better. CDR3 length: 15 amino acids. Germline loops: CDR1 LGHNA, CDR2 YSLEER.

The chain combines TRBV6-4 with TRBJ1-1; 8 nucleotides line up with TRBD1. CDR1 is MRHNA and CDR2 is SNTAGT in the germline V gene. The length of the CDR3 is 15 residues. V lost 10 bases, J lost 1 base, and 11 bases stayed unmatched. CDR3 residues: CAITTGVSWNTEAFF. In DNA form, the CDR3 reads TGTGCCATTACGACAGGGGTATCGTGGAACACTGAAGCTTTCTTT.

This clone appeared a few times. V gene TRBV28 combines with J gene TRBJ2-7, with D possibly matching TRBD1 (5 bases). This CDR3 region has 15 residues. The germline V gene has CDR1 MDHEN and CDR2 SYDVKM. Between the trimmed V and J ends, which lost 2 bases and 6 bases, there was a span of 17 bases. CDR3 DNA: TGTGCCAGCAGTTTAGTTGACGGAGAAGGGGCCGAGCAGTACTTC. Protein sequence: CASSLVDGEGAEQYF.

This clone was detected a few times. The rearrangement uses TRBV6-5 and TRBJ2-4; 7 positions agree with TRBD2. J gave up 12 bases and V 6 bases, and 5 bases lay outside the gene matches. Germline CDR1 reads MNHEY; CDR2 reads SVGAGI. This CDR3 region has 11 residues. The CDR3 loop reads CASRAGTNQYF. The CDR3 coding sequence is TGTGCCAGCAGGGCCGGGACTAATCAGTACTTC.

This clone was seen more than once but under ten times. This rearrangement joins TRBV6-5 to TRBJ1-1, with TRBD1 matching 8 bases. V gave up 4 bases and J gave up 3 bases; unmatched junction bases: 1. The CDR3 totals 13 residues. CDR1 and CDR2 from the germline V gene are MNHEY and SVGAGI. The CDR3 DNA sequence: TGTGCCAGCAGTTTGACAGGGGACACTGAAGCTTTCTTT. Translating it yields CASSLTGDTEAFF.

This clone was counted a few times. This sequence joins TRBV28 and TRBJ1-1, with no clear D. V dropped 5 bases and J dropped 3 bases, with 7 bases sitting between them. CDR3 length equals 12 residues. Germline V gives CDR1 MDHEN, CDR2 SYDVKM. DNA of the CDR3: TGTGCCAGCAGTATGCGCGACACTGAAGCTTTCTTT. This encodes CASSMRDTEAFF. The variable domain in full, completed from reference TRBV28 and TRBJ1-1, reads DVKVTQSSRYLVKRTGEKVFLECVQDMDHENMFWYRQDPGLGLRLIYFSYDVKMKEKGDIPEGYSVSREKKERFSLILESASTNQTSMYLCASSMRDTEAFFGQGTRLTVV.

DNA for the CDR3: TGTGCCAGCTCACCAACCGGGACTAGAAACAATGAGCAGTTCTTC. Protein product: CASSPTGTRNNEQFF. The gene calls are TRBV18 and TRBJ2-1; 8 positions match TRBD2. Per germline, CDR1 KGHSH and CDR2 LQKENI. J lost 5 bases, V lost 2 bases, and 5 bases had no gene match. This CDR3 region has 15 residues.

This clone was seen a handful of times. The V gene is TRBV5-1, the J gene TRBJ2-5; 11 bases align to TRBD2. This CDR3 has 14 residues. Germline V CDR1 and CDR2: SGHRS, YFSETQ. The V gene end was trimmed by 2 bases and the J gene end by 5 bases; junction bases not matched to a gene: 2. The CDR3 DNA follows: TGCGCCAGCAGCTTCGCTAGCGGGGGGGAGACCCAGTACTTC. This sequence encodes CASSFASGGETQYF. Combining the CDR3 with reference TRBV5-1 and TRBJ2-5 gives the whole variable domain KAGVTQTPRYLIKTRGQQVTLSCSPISGHRSVSWYQQTPGQGLQFLFEYFSETQRNKGNFPGRFSGRQFSNSRSEMNVSTLELGDSALYLCASSFASGGETQYFGPGTRLLVL.

This sequence joins TRBV19 and TRBJ2-4; D is undetermined. The germline CDR1 and CDR2 sequences are LNHDA and SQIVND (reference sequence). The V end was cut by 3 bases, the J end by 7 bases, with 7 bases between. CDR3 size: 12 residues. The CDR3: CASSINPNIQYF. The CDR3 region has the DNA TGTGCCAGTAGTATTAATCCGAACATTCAGTACTTC. The variable domain in full, completed from reference TRBV19 and TRBJ2-4, reads DGGITQSPKYLFRKEGQNVTLSCEQNLNHDAMYWYRQDPGQGLRLIYYSQIVNDFQKGDIAEGYSVSREKKESFPLTVTSAQKNPTAFYLCASSINPNIQYFGAGTRLSVL.